The clone carrying this T cell receptor beta chain was seen more than once but under ten times. The target antigen is unknown. This sample is drawn from a study of CD8+ T cells in alopecia areata. Notes on the study in general: Tofacitinib yielded significantly lower scalp clonality and fewer expanded CD8+ clones among the top 100. Sequencing of scalp samples also includes resident alphabeta T cells from normal skin.

Sequencing relied on a cDNA template that was reverse transcribed from extracted RNA. Assay used: immunoSEQ multiplex PCR; TCRdb lists only in-frame clones, some missing. The data hold 90,000 to 120,000 clones, with 84% observed a single time. This CDR3 comprises 14 residues. Trimming pared 4 bases from V and 4 bases from J, leaving 13 bases between. Germline CDR1 SQVTM, CDR2 ANQGSEA. Regarding treatment: oral pan-JAK inhibitor, 5-10 mg twice daily. Both peripheral blood and punch biopsies of lesional scalp skin were obtained from patients who had alopecia areata. The gene calls are TRBV29-1 and TRBJ2-2; D is unresolved. The sample here was CD8+ T cells sorted from blood, taken at week 24, from a patient treated with tofacitinib. This TCR derives from a human donor with alopecia areata. CDR3 in amino acids: CSVVLGRSTGELFF. CDR3 in DNA: TGCAGCGTTGTCTTGGGTCGCTCCACCGGGGAGCTGTTTTTT.